These 15 T cell receptor beta chains originate from one sample sequenced in a study of blood T cell repertoires in COVID-19. Here immunoSEQ multiplex PCR was the method, and the copy in TCRdb shows in-frame clones only, minus some. The data hold about 280,000 clones, with 70% to 90% observed a single time. The source material was peripheral blood. The source of these receptors is a man in his late teens or twenties with active or convalescent COVID-19.

The J gene is TRBJ2-5, the V gene TRBV6-2 or TRBV6-3; 9 nucleotides align to TRBD1. The CDR3 has 20 amino acids. Germline assignment: CDR1 MNHEY and CDR2 SVGEGT. The V gene end was trimmed by 4 bases and the J gene end by 5 bases; junction bases not matched to a gene: 23. In DNA, the CDR3 is TGTGCCAGCAGTTCCGCTCCGGGACAGGGCCGCCGAACGTTCTTGGAGACCCAGTACTTC. Protein sequence: CASSSAPGQGRRTFLETQYF.

The chain is built from TRBV5-6 and TRBJ1-1; D not resolved. The germline V and J ends were trimmed by 5 bases and 0 bases, with 14 bases remaining between them. This CDR3 spans 15 amino acids. Per germline, CDR1 SGHDT and CDR2 YYEEEE. The DNA for the CDR3 is TGTGCCAGCAGGAGGGTGGTCCAGCTGAACACTGAAGCTTTCTTT. Translating gives CASRRVVQLNTEAFF.

The J gene is TRBJ1-6, the V gene TRBV6-5; D not certain. The germline V gene encodes CDR1 MNHEY and CDR2 SVGAGI. The CDR3 sequence is 15 residues long. V was shortened by 7 bases and J by 0 bases, with 10 bases between the two germline ends. CDR3 bases: TGTGCCAGCACCGAGTACAGCTCCTATAATTCACCCCTCCACTTT. Translation gives CASTEYSSYNSPLHF.

The chain has TRBV7-9 and TRBJ1-2; a possible D gene is TRBD1 (6 bases). This CDR3 has 17 residues. Trimming left V 5 bases short and J 5 bases short, with 24 bases between. CDR1 and CDR2 from the germline V gene are SEHNR and FQNEAQ (reference sequence). CDR3 amino acids: CASSNPTPGEGRYGYTF. CDR3 nucleotides: TGTGCCAGCAGCAACCCGACCCCAGGGGAGGGGAGGTATGGCTACACCTTC.

The genes are TRBV15 and TRBJ1-2; D gene ambiguous. V was shortened by 5 bases and J by 4 bases, with 17 bases between the two germline ends. The CDR3 contains 15 residues. The germline V gene has CDR1 LNHNV and CDR2 YYDKDF (reference sequence). In DNA form, the CDR3 reads TGTGCCACCAGCTACGGGGAACCGGAGATCTATGGCTACACCTTC. This translates into CATSYGEPEIYGYTF.

This chain joins TRBV7-8 and TRBJ1-6; 8 bases are a match to TRBD1. The CDR3 consists of 14 residues. The J segment lost 10 bases and the V segment lost 7 bases, leaving 9 bases of the junction unmatched. CDR1 is SGHVS and CDR2 is FQNEAQ in the germline V gene. The CDR3 here is CASTRQGTGSPLHF. For the CDR3, the DNA is TGTGCCAGCACCCGACAGGGGACGGGATCACCCCTCCACTTT.

The gene calls are TRBV7-9 and TRBJ2-1; 11 bases fit TRBD2. This CDR3 has 18 amino acids. The V and J ends lost 1 base and 4 bases, in that order; junction bases with no gene match: 9. Germline-derived CDR1 and CDR2 are SEHNR and FQNEAQ (reference sequence). The CDR3 is CASSLGLAGGSRYNEQFF. The CDR3 DNA is TGTGCCAGCAGCTTAGGGCTAGCGGGGGGATCCCGTTACAATGAGCAGTTCTTC.

The chain has TRBV9 and TRBJ2-1; a weak D match, TRBD2 (6 bases). V was shortened by 7 bases and J by 3 bases, with 14 bases between the two germline ends. The CDR3 contains 14 residues. The germline V gene has CDR1 SGDLS and CDR2 YYNGEE. The chain's CDR3 is CASQGTGVYNEQFF. The CDR3 nucleotides are TGTGCCAGCCAGGGCACGGGGGTCTACAATGAGCAGTTCTTC. Together with reference TRBV9 and TRBJ2-1, the CDR3 gives the full variable domain: DSGVTQTPKHLITATGQRVTLRCSPRSGDLSVYWYQQSLDQGLQFLIQYYNGEERAKGNILERFSAQQFPDLHSELNLSSLELGDSALYFCASQGTGVYNEQFFGPGTRLTVL.

The V gene is TRBV11-2, the J gene TRBJ1-4; TRBD1 aligns across 8 bases. The germline V gene has CDR1 SGHAT and CDR2 FQNNGV. Trimming cost V 4 bases and J 4 bases; bases outside gene matches: 8. This CDR3 spans 16 amino acids. CDR3 in amino acids: CASSSSRQGINEKLFF. The CDR3 DNA reads TGTGCCAGCAGCTCCTCGCGACAGGGGATTAATGAAAAACTGTTTTTT.

This clone was found a few times. This chain joins TRBV11-2 and TRBJ2-7; 7 positions agree with TRBD1. Trimming at V came to 8 bases and at J to 5 bases, leaving 6 bases not matched to a gene. Germline CDR1 SGHAT, CDR2 FQNNGV. The length of the CDR3 is 12 residues. In DNA form, the CDR3 reads TGTGCCAGCCCAGTAGGGGGCGACGAGCAGTACTTC. Its translation is CASPVGGDEQYF.

This chain links TRBV7-9 with TRBJ1-1, with a tentative D call TRBD1 (6 bases). Germline V gene sequence: CDR1 SEHNR, CDR2 FQNEAQ (reference sequence). Trimming took 0 bases from V and 1 from J, leaving 9 bases between them. This CDR3 region has 15 residues. CDR3 in DNA: TGTGCCAGCAGCTTAGCTCGGGGGGCGAACACTGAAGCTTTCTTT. Its translation: CASSLARGANTEAFF.

This chain joins TRBV11-2 and TRBJ2-1; the match to TRBD2 covers 10 bases. The CDR3 runs to 17 residues. V lost 0 bases, J lost 6 bases, and 8 bases stayed unmatched. Germline lookup yields CDR1 SGHAT and CDR2 FQNNGV. This chain's CDR3 is CASSLDPGLAESNEQFF. The CDR3 nucleotides read TGTGCCAGCAGCTTAGATCCAGGACTAGCGGAAAGCAATGAGCAGTTCTTC.

The chain has TRBV5-5 and TRBJ1-1, with D uncertain. CDR1 and CDR2 from the germline V gene are SGHKS and YYEKEE (reference sequence). V shed 1 base and J shed 1 base, with 11 bases lying between them. The CDR3 consists of 15 residues. The CDR3 coding sequence is TGTGCCAGCAGCTTGTATGGAGGGCGGAACACTGAAGCTTTCTTT. As protein: CASSLYGGRNTEAFF.

The chain links TRBV9 to TRBJ2-1; D is uncertain. Germline V gene sequence: CDR1 SGDLS, CDR2 YYNGEE. The V end lost 4 bases, the J end lost 1 base, and 6 bases lay between the germline ends. The CDR3 is made up of 13 amino acids. CDR3 protein: CASSSGSYNEQFF. CDR3 nucleotides: TGTGCCAGCAGCTCCGGTTCCTACAATGAGCAGTTCTTC.

This chain joins TRBV6-2 or TRBV6-3 and TRBJ2-3; 12 bases match TRBD2. Unmatched junction bases numbered 8, after V lost 5 bases and J lost 2 bases. The CDR3 length is 17 residues. Germline V gene lookup returns CDR1 MNHEY and CDR2 SVGEGT. CDR3 in DNA: TGTGCCAGCAGTCGGAGCCGACTAGCGGGGGACACAGATACGCAGTATTTT. Translating gives CASSRSRLAGDTDTQYF.